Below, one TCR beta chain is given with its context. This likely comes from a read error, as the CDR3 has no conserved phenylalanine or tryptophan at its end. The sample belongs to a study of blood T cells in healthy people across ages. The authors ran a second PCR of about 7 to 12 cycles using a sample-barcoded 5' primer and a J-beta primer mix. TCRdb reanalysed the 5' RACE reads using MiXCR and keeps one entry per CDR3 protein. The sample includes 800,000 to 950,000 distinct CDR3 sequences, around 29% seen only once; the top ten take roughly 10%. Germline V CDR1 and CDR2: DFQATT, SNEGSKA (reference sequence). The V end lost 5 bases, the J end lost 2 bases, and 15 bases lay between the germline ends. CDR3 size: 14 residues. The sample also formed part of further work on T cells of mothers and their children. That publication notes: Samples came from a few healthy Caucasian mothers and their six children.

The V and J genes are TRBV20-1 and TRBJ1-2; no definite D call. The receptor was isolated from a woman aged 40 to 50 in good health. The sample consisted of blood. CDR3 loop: CSAHGGVSNYGYTL. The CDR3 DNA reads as TGCAGTGCTCATGGTGGGGTATCCAACTATGGCTACACCTTG.